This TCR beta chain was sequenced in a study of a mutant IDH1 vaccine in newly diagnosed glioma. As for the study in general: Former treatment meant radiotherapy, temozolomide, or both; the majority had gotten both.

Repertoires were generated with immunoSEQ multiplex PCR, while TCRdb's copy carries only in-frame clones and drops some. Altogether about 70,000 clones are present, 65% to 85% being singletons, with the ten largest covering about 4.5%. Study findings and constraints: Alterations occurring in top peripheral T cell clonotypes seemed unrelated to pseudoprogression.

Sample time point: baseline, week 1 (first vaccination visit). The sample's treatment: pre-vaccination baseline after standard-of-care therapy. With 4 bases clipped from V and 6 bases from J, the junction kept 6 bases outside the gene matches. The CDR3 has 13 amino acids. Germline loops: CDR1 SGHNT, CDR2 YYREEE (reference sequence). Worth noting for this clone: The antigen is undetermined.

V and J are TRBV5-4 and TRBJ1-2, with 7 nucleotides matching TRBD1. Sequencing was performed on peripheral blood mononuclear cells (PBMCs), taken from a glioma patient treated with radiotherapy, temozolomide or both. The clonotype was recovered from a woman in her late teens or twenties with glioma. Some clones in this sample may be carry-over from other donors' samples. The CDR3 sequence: CASSPQGIHGYTF. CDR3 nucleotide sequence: TGTGCCAGCAGCCCACAGGGGATTCATGGCTACACCTTC.